Below are 20 T cell receptor beta chains sequenced from a single sample in a study of blood T cells in healthy people across ages. A J-beta primer mix and a sample-barcoded 5' primer were used in a second PCR of roughly 6 to 11 cycles. TCRdb ran MiXCR on the 5' RACE reads and lists one entry per CDR3 protein. The top ten hold under 30% of the sample, which has 1.5 million to 2 million distinct CDR3 sequences, around 42% seen once. The sample taken for sequencing was blood. The receptors come from a human donor in good health.

This chain joins TRBV2 and TRBJ2-4; the match to TRBD1 covers 7 bases. The DNA end favors TRBJ2-7, so the J call may be wrong. Per the germline V gene, CDR1 is SNHLY and CDR2 is FYNNEI. The CDR3 length is 15 residues. CDR3 region: CASSEGQLPFYEQYF. CDR3 DNA sequence: TGTGCCAGCAGTGAGGGACAGTTACCTTTCTACGAGCAGTACTTC.

The chain carries TRBV7-3 and TRBJ2-7; 9 bases match TRBD2. Per germline, CDR1 SGHTA and CDR2 FQGTGA. Trimming took 5 bases from V and 6 from J; bases not matched to a gene: 11. This CDR3 is 15 amino acids long. CDR3: CASSMGGGAQSEQYF. In DNA, the CDR3 is TGTGCCAGCAGCATGGGCGGGGGGGCCCAGAGCGAGCAGTACTTC. The variable domain in full, completed from reference TRBV7-3 and TRBJ2-7, reads GAGVSQTPSNKVTEKGKYVELRCDPISGHTALYWYRQSLGQGPEFLIYFQGTGAADDSGLPNDRFFAVRPEGSVSTLKIQRTERGDSAVYLCASSMGGGAQSEQYFGPGTRLTVT.

The chain recombines TRBV7-2 with TRBJ2-7; either TRBD1 or TRBD2 may fit D (7 bases each). V was clipped by 4 bases and J by 0 bases, with 13 bases between them. CDR3 length equals 15 residues. Germline V CDR1 and CDR2: SGHTA, FQGNSA. CDR3 coding DNA: TGTGCCAGCAGCTCAGCGGGACAGAGCTCCTACGAGCAGTACTTC. Translated: CASSSAGQSSYEQYF.

This clonotype was detected only once. This sequence joins TRBV30 and TRBJ2-3; no clear D gene. The V gene's germline CDR1 is GTSNPN and CDR2 SVGIG (reference sequence). The V end was cut by 5 bases, the J end by 0 bases, with 12 bases between. CDR3 length: 14 amino acids. Here the CDR3 reads CAWELESSTDTQYF. The CDR3 bases are TGTGCCTGGGAACTGGAATCTAGCACAGATACGCAGTATTTT.

This sequence joins TRBV29-1 and TRBJ2-7; D unresolved. V dropped 4 bases and J dropped 5 bases, with 6 bases sitting between them. Germline loops: CDR1 SQVTM, CDR2 ANQGSEA. This CDR3 contains 10 residues. CDR3 residues: CSVAMDEQYF. As DNA, the CDR3 is TGCAGCGTTGCTATGGACGAGCAGTACTTC.

This clonotype was seen only a few times. The V call is TRBV15, the J call TRBJ2-1; 8 bases match TRBD2. V shed 3 bases, J shed 6 bases, and the junction held 10 bases outside the gene matches. Looked up from germline, CDR1 is LNHNV and CDR2 is YYDKDF (reference sequence). This CDR3 contains 16 residues. The CDR3 loop is CATSRGPGLESNEQFF. The CDR3 DNA sequence: TGTGCCACCAGCAGGGGACCGGGACTAGAAAGCAATGAGCAGTTCTTC. Complete variable domain (other parts from reference TRBV15 and TRBJ2-1): DAMVIQNPRYQVTQFGKPVTLSCSQTLNHNVMYWYQQKSSQAPKLLFHYYDKDFNNEADTPDNFQSRRPNTSFCFLDIRSPGLGDTAMYLCATSRGPGLESNEQFFGPGTRLTVL.

This clonotype has a handful of counts. This chain uses TRBV6-2 or TRBV6-3 with TRBJ2-6; TRBD1 aligns across 9 bases. CDR3 length equals 18 residues. The germline V gene encodes CDR1 MNHEY and CDR2 SVGEGT. V was clipped by 4 bases and J by 0 bases; unmatched bases: 7. CDR3 in DNA: TGTGCCAGCAGTTTACTCCGACAGGGGGGCTCTGGGGCCAACGTCCTGACTTTC. Protein sequence: CASSLLRQGGSGANVLTF.

The rearrangement links TRBV20-1 to TRBJ1-4; D gene unclear. Germline values: CDR1 DFQATT, CDR2 SNEGSKA (reference sequence). Trimming cost V 3 bases and J 0 bases, with 8 bases left between them. CDR3 length: 14 amino acids. DNA for the CDR3: TGCAGTGCTAGTCAGAGTTCAACTAATGAAAAACTGTTTTTT. This gives the protein CSASQSSTNEKLFF.

The chain is built from TRBV4-3 and TRBJ2-5; D remains ambiguous. Trimming pared 0 bases from V and 2 bases from J, leaving 10 bases between. The CDR3 sequence is 15 residues long. Germline V gene data show CDR1 as LGHNA and CDR2 as YSLEER. The CDR3, as DNA: TGCGCCAGCAGCCAAGAGGACCGGGCGCAAGAGACCCAGTACTTC. Protein product: CASSQEDRAQETQYF.

Turning to this clonotype: One junction end disagrees with the germline gene, perhaps due to a read error. The rearrangement uses TRBV12-3 or TRBV12-4 and TRBJ2-5, with 8 bases fitting TRBD2. This CDR3 is built from 13 residues. As DNA, the CDR3 is TGTACCAGCAGTCATAGCGGGGAAGAGACCCAGTACTTC. As protein: CTSSHSGEETQYF.

The V gene is TRBV5-1, the J gene TRBJ1-3, with TRBD1 matching over 9 bases. The ends lost 4 bases at V and 4 bases at J; junction bases unmatched: 3. The CDR3 runs 14 residues. Looked up from germline, CDR1 is SGHRS and CDR2 is YFSETQ. CDR3 sequence (DNA): TGCGCCAGCAGCAACGGACAGGGGGGAAACACCATATATTTT. Translated: CASSNGQGGNTIYF.

This chain joins TRBV29-1 and TRBJ2-7; D may match TRBD1 or TRBD2 (5 bases each). The CDR3 loop spans 13 amino acids. Germline CDR1 SQVTM, CDR2 ANQGSEA. V lost 4 bases and J lost 1, with 11 bases in between. CDR3 sequence (DNA): TGCAGCGTTGGGGGGAGAGGATCCTACGAGCAGTACTTC. Translating it yields CSVGGRGSYEQYF.

This sequence joins TRBV12-3 or TRBV12-4 and TRBJ2-7; TRBD2 aligns across 9 bases. Germline trimming cut 8 bases from V and 7 bases from J; bases unmatched to any gene: 15. The CDR3 consists of 15 residues. The CDR3 sequence: CASGPLSGGKNEQYF. CDR3 DNA: TGTGCCAGCGGTCCCCTGAGCGGGGGGAAGAATGAGCAGTACTTC.

Only one count was recorded for this clonotype. The chain is built from TRBV12-3 or TRBV12-4 and TRBJ1-3; TRBD1 might be the D (5 bases). Trimming took 9 bases from V and 4 from J, leaving 19 bases between them. This CDR3 is built from 15 residues. CDR3 in amino acids: CASVSGSVRGNTIYF. CDR3 bases: TGTGCCAGTGTCTCAGGGTCCGTGCGGGGAAACACCATATATTTT.

This clonotype was seen more than once but under ten times. The conserved phenylalanine or tryptophan normally closing the CDR3 is absent here, so this likely arose from a read error. The DNA is omitted, as the CDR3 cannot be located on it reliably, and the CDR3 follows TCRdb's listing. This chain links TRBV5-4 with TRBJ1-1; the table's D gene call, TRBD1, was not cross checked with the DNA. CDR1 is SGHNT and CDR2 is YYREEE in the germline V gene (reference sequence). Both ends counted, the CDR3 spans 13 residues. The CDR3 sequence is CASSLALNGQLKI.

This chain connects TRBV5-5 to TRBJ2-3; unclear D gene. This CDR3 has 15 amino acids. Trimming removed 7 bases at V and 0 bases at J, with 15 bases between. Germline values: CDR1 SGHKS, CDR2 YYEKEE (reference sequence). Here the CDR3 DNA reads TGTGCCAGCTCTGGCGCGGATACTAGCACAGATACGCAGTATTTT. Translation: CASSGADTSTDTQYF.

This chain links TRBV6-6 with TRBJ2-2, with D possibly being TRBD1 (5 bases). CDR3 length: 16 amino acids. Germline-derived CDR1 and CDR2 are MNHNY and SVGAGI (reference sequence). V dropped 6 bases and J dropped 0 bases, with 14 bases sitting between them. The CDR3 loop is CASSLGELANTGELFF. CDR3 in DNA: TGTGCCAGCAGCCTAGGGGAACTCGCGAACACCGGGGAGCTGTTTTTT.

A word on this clonotype: A read error may account for a junction end that differs from germline. The V gene is TRBV3-1, the J gene TRBJ1-2, with 7 bases fitting TRBD1. The germline CDR1 and CDR2 sequences are LGHDT and YNNKEL (reference sequence). CDR3 length: 12 amino acids. CDR3 amino acids: CTSSQEGGGYTF. DNA for the CDR3: TGTACCAGCAGCCAAGAAGGGGGCGGCTACACCTTC. The variable domain in full, completed from reference TRBV3-1 and TRBJ1-2, reads DTAVSQTPKYLVTQMGNDKSIKCEQNLGHDTMYWYKQDSKKFLKIMFSYNNKELIINETVPNRFSPKSPDKAHLNLHINSLELGDSAVYFCTSSQEGGGYTFGSGTRLTVV.

This clonotype was counted between two and nine times. The chain is built from TRBV12-5 and TRBJ2-1; D is unclear. Deletions cut 3 bases from V and 0 bases from J, with 9 bases between. Per germline, CDR1 LGHNT and CDR2 FRNRAP. This CDR3 is 15 amino acids long. CDR3 loop: CASGLWLGSYNEQFF. CDR3 sequence (DNA): TGTGCTAGTGGTTTATGGCTAGGCTCCTACAATGAGCAGTTCTTC.

Only a few counts were recorded for this clonotype. The V and J genes are TRBV3-1 and TRBJ2-3, with D maybe TRBD2 (6 bases). Trimming removed 1 base from V and 10 bases from J, with 15 bases in between. There are 14 residues in the CDR3. Per germline, CDR1 LGHDT and CDR2 YNNKEL (reference sequence). The CDR3 loop reads CASSQVSSRGSQYF. CDR3 nucleotides: TGTGCCAGCAGCCAAGTTAGCTCGCGGGGATCGCAGTATTTT.